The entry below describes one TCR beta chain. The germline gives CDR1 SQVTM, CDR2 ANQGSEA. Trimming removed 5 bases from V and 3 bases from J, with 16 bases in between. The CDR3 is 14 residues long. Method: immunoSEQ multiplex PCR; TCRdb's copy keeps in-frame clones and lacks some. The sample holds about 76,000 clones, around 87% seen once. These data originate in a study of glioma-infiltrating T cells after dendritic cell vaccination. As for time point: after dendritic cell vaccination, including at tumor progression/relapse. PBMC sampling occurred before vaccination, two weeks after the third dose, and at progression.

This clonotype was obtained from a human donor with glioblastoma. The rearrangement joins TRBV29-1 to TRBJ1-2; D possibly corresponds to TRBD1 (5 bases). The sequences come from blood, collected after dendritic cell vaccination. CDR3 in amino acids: CSVRWEVGDYGYTF. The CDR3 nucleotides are TGCAGCGTTAGATGGGAGGTAGGGGACTATGGCTACACCTTC.